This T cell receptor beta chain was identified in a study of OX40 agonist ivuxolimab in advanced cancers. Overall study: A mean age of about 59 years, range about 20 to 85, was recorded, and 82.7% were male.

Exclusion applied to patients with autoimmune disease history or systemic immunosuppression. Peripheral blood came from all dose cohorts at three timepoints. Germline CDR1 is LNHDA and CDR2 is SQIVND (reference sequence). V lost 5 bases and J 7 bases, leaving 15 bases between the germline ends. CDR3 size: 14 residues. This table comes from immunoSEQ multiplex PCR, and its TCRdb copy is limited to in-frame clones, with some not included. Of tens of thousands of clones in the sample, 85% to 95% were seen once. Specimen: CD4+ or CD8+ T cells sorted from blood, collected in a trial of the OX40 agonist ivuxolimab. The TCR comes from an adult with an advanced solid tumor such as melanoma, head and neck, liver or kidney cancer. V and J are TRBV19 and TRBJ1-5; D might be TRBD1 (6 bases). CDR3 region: CASSSQGLGQPQHF. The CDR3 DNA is TGTGCCAGTAGTTCACAGGGCCTCGGGCAGCCCCAGCATTTT.